What follows are 19 T cell receptor beta chains derived from one specimen sequenced in a study of T cell responses to AZD1222 COVID-19 vaccine (dated by TCRdb to about 2021). Library creation used the immunoSEQ multiplex PCR assay. As stored in TCRdb, this immuneACCESS dataset retains in-frame rearrangements with V and J assigned. A fraction of the clones does not appear; measured against another copy, unresolved V genes explain less than half of the discrepancy, and the remainder lacks a known reason. Present in this sample are about 54,000 clones, about 88% of which were seen just once. The ten largest account for roughly 10% of the sample. The time point label here, explained by the study, means: baseline before first vaccination. Sequenced here: peripheral blood, sampled on day 0 of AZD1222 vaccination. The receptors originated from an adult in good health.

The chain employs TRBV27 and TRBJ2-2; D is unresolved. The CDR3 is 17 amino acids. CDR1 MNHEY and CDR2 SMNVEV come from the germline V gene (reference sequence). Deletions cut 5 bases from V and 2 bases from J, with 18 bases between. CDR3 DNA sequence: TGTGCCAGCAGTCCCCATAGGAGAGCCCTAAACACCGGGGAGCTGTTTTTT. Its translation is CASSPHRRALNTGELFF.

The gene calls are TRBV24-1 and TRBJ2-2; no definite D call. Trimming pared 6 bases from V and 0 bases from J, leaving 13 bases between. This CDR3 comprises 16 residues. Germline CDR1 and CDR2: KGHDR and SFDVKD. The CDR3 nucleotides read TGTGCCACCAGTTGGACCGGCGGAACGAACACCGGGGAGCTGTTTTTT. Translated: CATSWTGGTNTGELFF.

The V gene is TRBV6-5, the J gene TRBJ2-7, with 8 positions matching TRBD1. The CDR3 consists of 15 residues. V lost 3 bases, J lost 3 bases, and 7 bases stayed unmatched. Looked up from germline, CDR1 is MNHEY and CDR2 is SVGAGI. The DNA of the CDR3 is TGTGCCAGCAGTTATCACCGGGACAGGCGCTACGAGCAGTACTTC. Encoded protein: CASSYHRDRRYEQYF.

The gene calls are TRBV15 and TRBJ1-1, with D tentatively TRBD1 (5 bases). Germline V gene lookup returns CDR1 LNHNV and CDR2 YYDKDF (reference sequence). CDR3 length: 12 residues. Trimming took 7 bases from V and 8 from J, leaving 14 bases between them. The CDR3 here is CATIRGPGEAFF. CDR3 nucleotide sequence: TGTGCCACCATAAGGGGACCAGGAGAAGCTTTCTTT.

This sequence joins TRBV19 and TRBJ2-5, with 9 positions matching TRBD1. Looked up from germline, CDR1 is LNHDA and CDR2 is SQIVND (reference sequence). Unmatched junction bases numbered 5, after V lost 4 bases and J lost 5 bases. CDR3 length: 14 amino acids. The CDR3 nucleotides are TGTGCCAGTAGTACAACAGGGGGCGGGGAGACCCAGTACTTC. It yields the protein CASSTTGGGETQYF.

The chain employs TRBV7-9 and TRBJ2-7; weak D call: TRBD1 (6 bases). CDR3 size: 13 residues. Trimming pared 8 bases from V and 5 bases from J, leaving 16 bases between. Looked up from germline, CDR1 is SEHNR and CDR2 is FQNEAQ (reference sequence). The CDR3 bases are TGTGCCAGCGGCCAGGGGAGACGCGACGAGCAGTACTTC. Translation: CASGQGRRDEQYF.

V and J are TRBV14 and TRBJ1-6; D is uncertain. This CDR3 has 13 amino acids. Germline V CDR1 and CDR2: SGHDN, FVKESK. V lost 4 bases to trimming and J lost 8 bases, with 9 bases between them. DNA of the CDR3: TGTGCCAGCAGCCCTGAACTTTATTCACCCCTCCACTTT. Translation gives CASSPELYSPLHF.

The chain uses TRBV7-8 and TRBJ2-6; no firm D call. The CDR3 runs to 21 residues. Germline values: CDR1 SGHVS, CDR2 FQNEAQ. V was shortened by 0 bases and J by 0 bases, with 21 bases between the two germline ends. This chain's CDR3 is CASSLALSWQDLNSGANVLTF. CDR3 DNA: TGTGCCAGCAGCTTAGCACTTTCTTGGCAAGACTTAAACTCTGGGGCCAACGTCCTGACTTTC.

This chain joins TRBV18 and TRBJ2-5, with D possibly matching TRBD2 (6 bases). Trimming removed 2 bases from V and 5 bases from J, with 12 bases in between. Looked up from germline, CDR1 is KGHSH and CDR2 is LQKENI. The CDR3 is 14 residues long. The CDR3 region has the DNA TGTGCCAGCTCACCAGGAGGGGCGAGGGAGACCCAGTACTTC. Encoded protein: CASSPGGARETQYF.

The chain uses TRBV10-1 and TRBJ2-6; D is uncertain. This CDR3 is built from 13 residues. V shed 9 bases and J shed 2 bases, with 8 bases lying between them. Looked up from germline, CDR1 is WNHNN and CDR2 is SYGVQD (reference sequence). The CDR3 spells CASGLPGANVLTF. The CDR3 coding sequence is TGCGCCAGTGGTTTACCTGGGGCCAACGTCCTGACTTTC.

About this clone: At the DNA level, this CDR3 is encoded by other sequences in the same sample as well. V and J are TRBV7-2 and TRBJ2-7; unclear D gene. V lost 1 base, J lost 1 base, and 2 bases lay in between. CDR3 length equals 12 residues. Germline assignment: CDR1 SGHTA and CDR2 FQGNSA. Here the CDR3 DNA reads TGTGCCAGCAGCTTAGGGTCCTACGAGCAGTACTTC. Amino acids: CASSLGSYEQYF. Together with reference TRBV7-2 and TRBJ2-7, the CDR3 gives the full variable domain: GAGVSQSPSNKVTEKGKDVELRCDPISGHTALYWYRQSLGQGLEFLIYFQGNSAPDKSGLPSDRFSAERTGGSVSTLTIQRTQQEDSAVYLCASSLGSYEQYFGPGTRLTVT.

The chain couples TRBV6-6 to TRBJ2-1, with 14 nucleotides matching TRBD2. The CDR3 length is 18 residues. Germline V gives CDR1 MNHNY, CDR2 SVGAGI (reference sequence). V was pared by 5 bases and J by 4 bases, with 10 bases of the junction left unmatched. The DNA of the CDR3 is TGTGCCAGCAGTCCACCGGGACTAGCGGGAGATGGGTACAATGAGCAGTTCTTC. Amino acid sequence: CASSPPGLAGDGYNEQFF.

Regarding this clone: Mismatch with germline at one junction end may stem from a read error. The V gene is TRBV12-3 or TRBV12-4, the J gene TRBJ2-7; TRBD1 matches at 11 bases. There are 13 residues in the CDR3. CDR3 DNA sequence: TGTGCCAGCAGTCCCAGATGGGACAGGGGGGTACTATGG. Protein: CASSPRWDRGVLW.

The CDR3 is CASSGVGQMNQPQHF. For the CDR3, the DNA is TGTGCCAGCAGTGGAGTCGGACAGATGAATCAGCCCCAGCATTTT. The chain joins TRBV6-2 or TRBV6-3 to TRBJ1-5, with a weak D call TRBD1 (6 bases). The CDR3 runs to 15 residues. Per the germline V gene, CDR1 is MNHEY and CDR2 is SVGEGT. V was clipped by 5 bases and J by 4 bases, with 15 bases between them.

The genes are TRBV27 and TRBJ2-7; TRBD1 matches 7 bases. V trimming: 3 bases; J trimming: 6 bases; junction bases outside the gene matches: 8. Germline loops: CDR1 MNHEY, CDR2 SMNVEV (reference sequence). This CDR3 spans 14 amino acids. In nucleotides, the CDR3 is TGTGCCAGCAGTTTCCAACAGGGGCAGGGCGAGCAGTACTTC. This codes for CASSFQQGQGEQYF.

The chain has TRBV5-1 and TRBJ2-7, with a weak D call TRBD1 (5 bases). Germline V lookup: CDR1 SGHRS, CDR2 YFSETQ. V dropped 0 bases and J dropped 4 bases, with 8 bases sitting between them. The CDR3 is 13 amino acids. CDR3 region: CASSLGGRYEQYF. CDR3 DNA: TGCGCCAGCAGCTTGGGGGGCAGATACGAGCAGTACTTC. The variable domain in full, with the rest retrieved from reference TRBV5-1 and TRBJ2-7, is KAGVTQTPRYLIKTRGQQVTLSCSPISGHRSVSWYQQTPGQGLQFLFEYFSETQRNKGNFPGRFSGRQFSNSRSEMNVSTLELGDSALYLCASSLGGRYEQYFGPGTRLTVT.

V gene TRBV7-9 combines with J gene TRBJ2-7; 11 nucleotides match TRBD1. The germline V gene encodes CDR1 SEHNR and CDR2 FQNEAQ (reference sequence). The J segment lost 3 bases and the V segment lost 5 bases, leaving 6 bases of the junction unmatched. The CDR3 extends over 15 amino acids. The CDR3 coding sequence is TGTGCCAGCAGCGGTGGGGGGACAGGGGGCTACGAGCAGTACTTC. Translating gives CASSGGGTGGYEQYF.

The gene calls are TRBV5-1 and TRBJ2-5; 8 bases agree with TRBD2. The length of the CDR3 is 15 residues. After removal of 3 bases from V and 5 bases from J, the junction contained 9 bases not matched to a gene. Germline loops: CDR1 SGHRS, CDR2 YFSETQ. CDR3 residues: CASSWGLGGPETQYF. The CDR3 DNA is TGCGCCAGCAGCTGGGGACTAGGGGGACCGGAGACCCAGTACTTC.

The DNA of the CDR3 is TGTGCCAGCAGTACTACAGGGGGCCATAATTCACCCCTCCACTTT. It translates to CASSTTGGHNSPLHF. The V call is TRBV7-8, the J call TRBJ1-6, with 9 bases fitting TRBD1. This CDR3 comprises 15 residues. J was trimmed by 5 bases and V by 6 bases; bases with no gene match: 5. The germline V gene encodes CDR1 SGHVS and CDR2 FQNEAQ.